This entry concerns a single T cell receptor beta chain. With 7 bases clipped from V and 10 bases from J, the junction kept 10 bases outside the gene matches. This CDR3 comprises 14 residues. Germline CDR1 is MNHEY and CDR2 is SMNVEV (reference sequence). Assay used: immunoSEQ multiplex PCR; TCRdb lists only in-frame clones, some missing. The profile covers over 45,000 clones, with 89% appearing a single time and less than 2% taken by the ten largest. This sample is part of a study of T cell changes during pregnancy in multiple sclerosis. The chain employs TRBV27 and TRBJ1-4, with 9 nucleotides matching TRBD1. This TCR derives from a female donor with multiple sclerosis, enrolled in a pregnancy study. The specimen was peripheral blood, collected after pregnancy. The DNA for the CDR3 is TGTGCCAGCATCTCGGGACAGGGAGGTGGAAAACTGTTTTTT. Amino acids: CASISGQGGGKLFF.